The rows below give T cell receptor beta chains drawn from one sample of a study of CD8 T cells in Susac syndrome. TCRdb re-analysed the immunoSEQ multiplex PCR reads in MiXCR, keeping a single row per CDR3 protein. The sample lists 15,000 to 20,000 distinct CDR3 sequences, 90% to 95% seen once, with roughly 0.24% in the top ten. The sequencing input was CD8+ T cells from PBMCs. The receptors here all came from a human donor in good health. The CDR3 runs from the conserved cysteine through the conserved F or W. A D gene is named only where the DNA matches it firmly. Size tells how often a clone was seen (once, few, many) or the class of an expanded clone, and some rows leave it out.

size	D	V	J	CDR3	DNA
-	TRBD1	TRBV3-1	TRBJ2-5	CASSQKGQGRGVGETQYF	TGTGCCAGCAGCCAAAAAGGACAGGGACGGGGAGTGGGGGAGACCCAGTACTTC
-	-	TRBV4-1	TRBJ2-4	CASSQDQLAKNIQYF	TGCGCCAGCAGCCAAGATCAGTTAGCCAAAAACATTCAGTACTTC
-	-	TRBV24-1	TRBJ2-2	CATSERRNTGELFF	TGTGCCACCAGTGAGAGGCGGAACACCGGGGAGCTGTTTTTT
-	-	TRBV10-2	TRBJ1-2	CASSQGADGYTF	TGCGCCAGCAGTCAGGGAGCGGATGGCTACACCTTC
-	TRBD2	TRBV3-1	TRBJ2-7	CASSQATSGRIYEQYF	TGTGCCAGCAGCCAAGCGACTAGCGGGAGAATCTACGAGCAGTACTTC
-	TRBD1	TRBV28	TRBJ2-7	CASSAGQENYEQYF	TGTGCCAGCAGCGCCGGACAGGAGAACTACGAGCAGTACTTC
-	-	TRBV28	TRBJ2-5	CASSLPRVETQYF	TGTGCCAGCAGTTTACCTCGGGTGGAGACCCAGTACTTC
-	-	TRBV16	TRBJ1-2	CASSQQGSPSNYGYTF	TGTGCCAGCAGCCAACAGGGGTCACCTTCTAACTATGGCTACACCTTC
-	-	TRBV3-1	TRBJ2-3	CASSLGTGIGTDTQYF	TGTGCCAGCAGCCTGGGAACGGGGATCGGCACAGATACGCAGTATTTT
-	TRBD2	TRBV5-1	TRBJ2-4	CASSPTPTLREGAKNIQYF	TGCGCCAGCAGCCCGACCCCAACATTACGGGAGGGAGCCAAAAACATTCAGTACTTC
-	TRBD2	TRBV2	TRBJ2-5	CASIPKGLAGQETRYF	TGTGCCAGCATTCCAAAGGGACTAGCGGGACAAGAGACCCGGTACTTC
-	-	TRBV12-3/TRBV12-4	TRBJ2-7	CASRPDSYEQYF	TGTGCCAGCAGACCCGACAGCTACGAGCAGTACTTC
-	-	TRBV6-1	TRBJ2-2	CASSEFETANTGELFF	TGTGCCAGCAGTGAATTCGAGACAGCCAACACCGGGGAGCTGTTTTTT
once	-	TRBV29-1	TRBJ1-2	CSVVGGQAYGYTF	TGCAGCGTTGTGGGGGGACAAGCCTATGGCTACACCTTC
once	TRBD1	TRBV27	TRBJ2-5	CASSLGRGLETQYF	TGTGCCAGCAGTTTGGGCAGGGGGCTAGAGACCCAGTACTTC
-	TRBD1	TRBV19	TRBJ2-1	CASSMSRGPYNEQFF	TGTGCCAGTAGTATGAGCAGGGGGCCCTACAATGAGCAGTTCTTC
-	-	TRBV10-3	TRBJ2-1	CAISLDSNSYNEQFF	TGTGCCATCAGTCTGGACTCCAACTCCTACAATGAGCAGTTCTTC
-	TRBD1	TRBV11-3	TRBJ2-1	CASSLDWTGGTYNEQFF	TGTGCCAGCAGCTTAGATTGGACAGGGGGGACCTACAATGAGCAGTTCTTC
-	TRBD1	TRBV5-1	TRBJ1-1	CASSYYGQGKTEAFF	TGCGCCAGCAGCTATTACGGACAGGGAAAGACTGAAGCTTTCTTT
once	-	TRBV20-1	TRBJ2-7	CSARDLGGMDVEESSYEQYF	TGCAGTGCTAGAGATCTTGGAGGGATGGATGTGGAGGAAAGCTCCTACGAGCAGTACTTC
-	-	TRBV4-3	TRBJ2-1	CASSLSRGSTYNEQFF	TGCGCCAGCAGCCTATCCCGGGGGAGCACCTACAATGAGCAGTTCTTC
-	TRBD2	TRBV20-1	TRBJ2-1	CSGEALAGEVRNEQFF	TGCAGTGGGGAAGCCCTAGCGGGAGAAGTTCGCAATGAGCAGTTCTTC
-	TRBD2	TRBV7-2	TRBJ2-2	CASSFPIREVNTGELFF	TGTGCCAGCAGCTTCCCCATCCGGGAGGTAAACACCGGGGAGCTGTTTTTT
-	-	TRBV5-1	TRBJ2-7	CASSEGIDYEQYF	TGCGCCAGCAGTGAGGGGATAGACTACGAGCAGTACTTC
-	TRBD1	TRBV18	TRBJ2-7	CASSPRDRVSEQYF	TGTGCCAGCTCACCGAGAGACAGGGTGTCCGAGCAGTACTTC
-	TRBD2	TRBV9	TRBJ2-3	CASSVEGRDSTDTQYF	TGTGCCAGCAGCGTTGAGGGGAGGGATAGCACAGATACGCAGTATTTT
-	TRBD2	TRBV30	TRBJ2-1	CAWSETSGYNEQFF	TGTGCCTGGAGTGAGACTAGCGGCTACAATGAGCAGTTCTTC
-	-	TRBV12-3/TRBV12-4	TRBJ2-5	CASSWGQETQYF	TGTGCCAGCAGTTGGGGCCAAGAGACCCAGTACTTC
-	-	TRBV27	TRBJ2-7	CASSLNGGMSSYEQYF	TGTGCCAGCAGTTTAAACGGCGGGATGAGCTCCTACGAGCAGTACTTC
-	-	TRBV2	TRBJ1-1	CASTSNMNTEAFF	TGTGCCAGCACCAGCAACATGAACACTGAAGCTTTCTTT
-	-	TRBV27	TRBJ2-1	CASSLGLDNEQFF	TGTGCCAGCAGTTTAGGGTTAGATAATGAGCAGTTCTTC
once	-	TRBV5-6	TRBJ1-1	CASSSLQGLFSTEAFF	TGTGCCAGCAGCTCCTTACAAGGGCTGTTTTCTACTGAAGCTTTCTTT
-	-	TRBV7-9	TRBJ2-2	CASPWGTGELFF	TGTGCCAGCCCTTGGGGCACCGGGGAGCTGTTTTTT
-	TRBD2	TRBV20-1	TRBJ2-1	CSALTGTSGLSSYNEQFF	TGCAGTGCCCTTACCGGGACTAGCGGTCTCAGCTCCTACAATGAGCAGTTCTTC
-	TRBD2	TRBV28	TRBJ2-7	CASSLWGEERDYYGQYF	TGTGCCAGCAGTTTATGGGGGGAGGAGCGGGATTATTACGGGCAGTACTTC
-	-	TRBV7-8	TRBJ2-2	CASSLDWEATGTTGELFF	TGTGCCAGCAGCTTAGATTGGGAGGCGACAGGGACCACCGGGGAGCTGTTTTTT
once	-	TRBV7-2	TRBJ2-2	CASSLPGSGTGELFF	TGTGCCAGCAGCTTACCCGGATCTGGGACCGGGGAGCTGTTTTTT
-	-	TRBV29-1	TRBJ1-2	CSVLRGYGYTF	TGCAGCGTTCTGCGTGGCTATGGCTACACCTTC
-	TRBD1	TRBV29-1	TRBJ2-1	CSVGGQGSTYNEQFF	TGCAGCGTTGGGGGACAGGGAAGTACCTACAATGAGCAGTTCTTC
-	-	TRBV28	TRBJ2-5	CASSLGWDPKAETQYF	TGTGCCAGCAGCCTGGGATGGGACCCTAAGGCGGAGACCCAGTACTTC
-	TRBD2	TRBV27	TRBJ2-1	CASSFVAGAADEQFF	TGTGCCAGCAGTTTTGTGGCGGGAGCTGCAGATGAGCAGTTCTTC
-	-	TRBV29-1	TRBJ1-1	CSVDWGEAFF	TGCAGCGTTGATTGGGGCGAGGCTTTCTTT
-	-	TRBV7-9	TRBJ1-4	CASSRNLEGYGSEKLFF	TGTGCCAGCAGCCGGAATCTGGAGGGGTACGGAAGTGAAAAACTGTTTTTT
-	-	TRBV7-2	TRBJ2-2	CASSLLSTGELFF	TGTGCCAGCAGCTTATTGAGTACCGGGGAGCTGTTTTTT
-	-	TRBV27	TRBJ2-7	CASRDISYEQYF	TGTGCCAGCAGAGACATCTCCTACGAGCAGTACTTC